This note documents a single TCR beta chain sequence. Other DNA sequences in this sample translate to the same CDR3. Trimming took off 0 bases at V and 2 bases at J, with 8 bases between the two ends. There are 14 residues in the CDR3. Germline V gene lookup returns CDR1 SGHNT and CDR2 YYREEE (reference sequence). The sample comes from a study of blood T cell repertoires in COVID-19. Across the study: Sample material is recorded as cDNA or gDNA derived from T cells, B-cell-depleted T cells, or PBMCs.

Assay used: immunoSEQ multiplex PCR; TCRdb lists only in-frame clones, some missing. The sample lists about 220,000 clones; 80% to 90% were seen once. This clonotype was obtained from a woman in her seventies with acute or convalescent COVID-19. The sequenced material came from peripheral blood. This chain links TRBV5-4 with TRBJ2-5, with D possibly TRBD2 on 5 matching bases. CDR3 DNA: TGTGCCAGCAGCTTGGCCGGGGTTCAAGAGACCCAGTACTTC. As protein: CASSLAGVQETQYF.